The 30 T cell receptor beta chains given below trace back to one sample, sequenced in a study of PD-1 and CTLA-4 blockade in melanoma. Clones were read by immunoSEQ multiplex PCR, and TCRdb kept only the in-frame ones, dropping some. The sample contains about 32,000 clones, about nine tenths of which appear only once. The sequencing used CD8+ T cells from peripheral blood, collected from a patient given anti-PD-1 treatment. These receptors all come from a human donor with melanoma.

CDR3 residues: CASSLADQPQHF. The CDR3 DNA is TGTGCCAGCAGCTTAGCGGATCAGCCCCAGCATTTT. The chain has TRBV7-2 and TRBJ1-5; D gene unclear. Germline CDR1 SGHTA, CDR2 FQGNSA. The CDR3 spans 12 residues. V lost 0 bases to trimming and J lost 5 bases, with 2 bases between them.

V usage is TRBV5-8 and J usage is TRBJ1-4; D not resolved. The CDR3 totals 14 residues. The germline CDR1 and CDR2 sequences are SGHTS and YDEGEE. The V gene lost 0 bases and the J gene lost 8 bases, with 11 bases spanning the gap. Here the CDR3 DNA reads TGTGCCAGCAGCTTGGGCGGGGTGTGGGAAAAACTGTTTTTT. Residues: CASSLGGVWEKLFF.

The chain carries TRBV10-2 and TRBJ2-7; 7 bases are shared with TRBD1. CDR1 WSHSY and CDR2 SAAADI come from the germline V gene. The V segment lost 6 bases and the J segment 2 bases; nucleotides outside the gene matches: 1. The CDR3 length is 12 residues. CDR3: CASRTGPYEQYF. For the CDR3, the DNA is TGCGCCAGCAGGACAGGGCCCTACGAGCAGTACTTC.

The chain has TRBV7-6 and TRBJ2-5; tentative D call: TRBD2 (7 bases). There are 15 residues in the CDR3. The V gene lost 1 base and the J gene lost 4 bases, with 13 bases spanning the gap. The germline V gene has CDR1 SGHVS and CDR2 FNYEAQ. CDR3 in DNA: TGTGCCAGCAGCTTAGAATTGGCGGGGGCAGAGACCCAGTACTTC. Its translation is CASSLELAGAETQYF.

The chain combines TRBV9 with TRBJ1-2; the D gene is possibly TRBD1 (5 bases). Per the germline V gene, CDR1 is SGDLS and CDR2 is YYNGEE. The V gene lost 3 bases and the J gene lost 10 bases, with 7 bases spanning the gap. The CDR3 spans 10 residues. The CDR3 loop reads CASSGRAYTF. CDR3 nucleotide sequence: TGTGCCAGCAGCGGCAGGGCCTACACCTTC.

This chain joins TRBV6-2 or TRBV6-3 and TRBJ1-2, with 9 bases aligning to TRBD1. This CDR3 region has 18 residues. Trimming took 5 bases from V and 4 from J; bases not matched to a gene: 17. The germline V gene has CDR1 MNHEY and CDR2 SVGEGT. The CDR3 here is CASSQVQYRDRDVYGYTF. CDR3 DNA sequence: TGTGCCAGCAGTCAAGTTCAATACCGGGACAGGGACGTCTATGGCTACACCTTC.

The V and J genes are TRBV27 and TRBJ2-7, with a weak D call TRBD2 (5 bases). V lost 2 bases and J 6 bases, leaving 11 bases between the germline ends. Germline V gene lookup returns CDR1 MNHEY and CDR2 SMNVEV (reference sequence). This CDR3 contains 13 residues. In nucleotides, the CDR3 is TGTGCCAGCAGTTTAACTCAGCGGAGCGAGCAGTACTTC. It codes for CASSLTQRSEQYF.

The chain carries TRBV4-3 and TRBJ1-3, with D possibly being TRBD1 (5 bases). Germline V CDR1 and CDR2: LGHNA, YSLEER. Trimming stripped 1 base from V and 8 bases from J, with 15 bases between. The CDR3 spans 15 residues. The CDR3 DNA reads TGCGCCAGCAGCCAAGGTCTTAGGGACGAGTACACCATATATTTT. This translates into CASSQGLRDEYTIYF.

This clone has just a few counts. The chain has TRBV7-9 and TRBJ1-5, with TRBD1 matching over 7 bases. Unmatched junction bases numbered 12, after V lost 5 bases and J lost 5 bases. Per the germline V gene, CDR1 is SEHNR and CDR2 is FQNEAQ (reference sequence). The CDR3 runs to 16 residues. The CDR3: CASSGDSDRADQPQHF. CDR3 DNA: TGTGCCAGCAGCGGGGACTCCGACAGGGCGGATCAGCCCCAGCATTTT.

The chain couples TRBV3-1 (or the pseudogene TRBV3-2) to TRBJ2-2, with 15 bases fitting TRBD2. Germline assignment: CDR1 LGHDT and CDR2 YNNKEL (reference sequence). The junction had 3 bases not matched to a gene; V was cut back by 6 bases and J by 1 base. The CDR3 loop spans 17 amino acids. CDR3 DNA sequence: TGTGCCAGCAGACCGGGACTAGCGGGGGGGAACACCGGGGAGCTGTTTTTT. Its translation: CASRPGLAGGNTGELFF.

J is TRBJ2-3 and V is TRBV12-3 or TRBV12-4; no clear D. V lost 4 bases, J lost 2 bases, and 4 bases lay in between. The CDR3 consists of 12 residues. The CDR3 DNA is TGTGCCAGCAGTTCAGTCACAGATACGCAGTATTTT. Protein sequence: CASSSVTDTQYF.

The chain is built from TRBV7-2 and TRBJ2-1; D is perhaps TRBD1 (5 bases). CDR3 length equals 12 residues. Germline lookup yields CDR1 SGHTA and CDR2 FQGNSA. Between the trimmed V and J ends, which lost 3 bases and 16 bases, there was a span of 16 bases. The CDR3: CASSFGRTSEFF. The CDR3 DNA reads as TGTGCCAGCAGCTTCGGCAGGACAAGCGAATTCTTC.

V is TRBV6-1 and J is TRBJ2-7, with D perhaps TRBD2 (6 bases). The ends were cut back, 3 bases at V and 4 bases at J, with 10 bases in the middle. CDR1 is MNHNS, CDR2 SASEGT, per germline. The CDR3 has 13 amino acids. The CDR3 loop is CASSEPGTYEQYF. The CDR3 DNA sequence: TGTGCCAGCAGTGAGCCCGGGACTTACGAGCAGTACTTC.

The gene calls are TRBV19 and TRBJ2-7; D remains ambiguous. CDR3 length: 13 amino acids. V lost 5 bases and J 4 bases, leaving 12 bases between the germline ends. Looked up from germline, CDR1 is LNHDA and CDR2 is SQIVND (reference sequence). The CDR3 DNA is TGTGCCAGTAGTTCCCTGAACCTTTACGAGCAGTACTTC. This encodes CASSSLNLYEQYF.

This sequence joins TRBV7-9 and TRBJ2-1; maybe TRBD2 (6 bases). The V end lost 1 base, the J end lost 8 bases, and 15 bases lay between the germline ends. The CDR3 runs to 15 residues. The germline gives CDR1 SEHNR, CDR2 FQNEAQ (reference sequence). The CDR3 reads CASSLVGGGAHEQFF. The CDR3 nucleotides read TGTGCCAGCAGCTTAGTCGGGGGTGGGGCTCATGAGCAGTTCTTC.

The gene calls are TRBV29-1 and TRBJ2-6; D perhaps matches TRBD2 (6 bases). Germline V gene sequence: CDR1 SQVTM, CDR2 ANQGSEA. V was cut by 6 bases and J by 1 base, with 16 bases left in between. This CDR3 comprises 16 residues. CDR3 in DNA: TGCAGCGTCAAACCTTCGGGGGAGTCTGGGGCCAACGTCCTGACTTTC. It codes for CSVKPSGESGANVLTF.

The chain combines TRBV19 with TRBJ2-7; 7 positions match TRBD2. The length of the CDR3 is 13 residues. Germline V CDR1 and CDR2: LNHDA, SQIVND (reference sequence). J lost 1 base, V lost 5 bases, and 2 bases had no gene match. CDR3 in DNA: TGTGCCAGTAGTCCCGGGGGGTCCTACGAGCAGTACTTC. Translating it yields CASSPGGSYEQYF. Full variable domain (missing parts from reference TRBV19 and TRBJ2-7): DGGITQSPKYLFRKEGQNVTLSCEQNLNHDAMYWYRQDPGQGLRLIYYSQIVNDFQKGDIAEGYSVSREKKESFPLTVTSAQKNPTAFYLCASSPGGSYEQYFGPGTRLTVT.

The chain employs TRBV6-2 or TRBV6-3 and TRBJ1-5; the D is unclear. The CDR3 runs 14 residues. Trimming pared 1 base from V and 5 bases from J, leaving 9 bases between. Germline CDR1 and CDR2: MNHEY and SVGEGT. CDR3: CASSYLYGDQPQHF. The CDR3 region has the DNA TGTGCCAGCAGTTACTTATACGGCGATCAGCCCCAGCATTTT.

This clone was counted only a few times. The chain carries TRBV27 and TRBJ1-1, with D perhaps matching TRBD1 (5 bases). Between the trimmed V and J ends, which lost 4 bases and 10 bases, there was a span of 16 bases. Per germline, CDR1 MNHEY and CDR2 SMNVEV (reference sequence). The CDR3 extends over 13 amino acids. CDR3 sequence reads: CASSSWDGWVAFF. In nucleotides, the CDR3 is TGTGCCAGCAGTTCCTGGGACGGTTGGGTAGCTTTCTTT.

This clone was picked up one time. Here the CDR3 reads CASTPPGGSGANVLTF. The CDR3 DNA is TGTGCCAGCACCCCTCCGGGGGGCTCTGGGGCCAACGTCCTGACTTTC. The chain has TRBV7-9 and TRBJ2-6; 7 nucleotides align to TRBD2. CDR3 length: 16 amino acids. The junction had 6 bases not matched to a gene; V was cut back by 7 bases and J by 0 bases. Germline lookup yields CDR1 SEHNR and CDR2 FQNEAQ (reference sequence).

The DNA of the CDR3 is TGTGCCAGCAGTGAACAGGATCAGGAACCCCTGGATCGGGACGCTGAAGCTTTCTTT. Its translation: CASSEQDQEPLDRDAEAFF. The J gene is TRBJ1-1, the V gene TRBV6-1; tentative D call: TRBD1 (5 bases). The V gene's germline CDR1 is MNHNS and CDR2 SASEGT. There are 19 residues in the CDR3. V was shortened by 2 bases and J by 6 bases, with 28 bases between the two germline ends.

The chain is built from TRBV10-3 and TRBJ1-1, with D possibly matching TRBD1 (6 bases). V lost 4 bases, J lost 0 bases, and 9 bases lay in between. The CDR3 totals 14 residues. The germline CDR1 and CDR2 sequences are ENHRY and SYGVKD. The chain's CDR3 is CAISGGGMNTEAFF. In DNA form, the CDR3 reads TGTGCCATCAGTGGAGGGGGAATGAACACTGAAGCTTTCTTT.

This clone was recorded a few times. The chain recombines TRBV23-1 with TRBJ2-1; 8 bases are shared with TRBD2. TRBV23-1 is an ORF, with its function uncertain. The CDR3 runs to 15 residues. With V trimmed by 8 bases and J by 1 base, 7 bases remained unmatched. CDR3 bases: TGCGCCAGCTTCGTTAGCGGGGCGTCCTACAATGAGCAGTTCTTC. Protein product: CASFVSGASYNEQFF.

The J gene is TRBJ2-7, the V gene TRBV27; possible D gene TRBD1, 6 bases. CDR3 length: 15 amino acids. CDR1 MNHEY and CDR2 SMNVEV come from the germline V gene (reference sequence). The V and J ends lost 8 bases and 1 base respectively, with 18 bases between them. The CDR3 nucleotides read TGTGCCAGCTCCACGTCCCAGGGGTTTTCCTACGAGCAGTACTTC. It encodes CASSTSQGFSYEQYF.

J is TRBJ2-7 and V is TRBV28; 11 nucleotides agree with TRBD2. CDR3 length: 16 amino acids. CDR1 is MDHEN and CDR2 is SYDVKM in the germline V gene. Trimming cost V 4 bases and J 5 bases; bases outside gene matches: 10. The CDR3 reads CASSSPRLAGLNEQYF. CDR3 in DNA: TGTGCCAGCAGTTCACCCCGACTAGCGGGGCTGAACGAGCAGTACTTC.

This chain uses TRBV4-1 with TRBJ1-4; TRBD1 might be the D (6 bases). Trimming took off 4 bases at V and 0 bases at J, with 15 bases between the two ends. This CDR3 comprises 17 residues. CDR1 is MGHRA, CDR2 YSYEKL, per germline. The DNA for the CDR3 is TGCGCCAGCAGCCCAAGGGCAAAGGGGGCAACTAATGAAAAACTGTTTTTT. Protein sequence: CASSPRAKGATNEKLFF.

The CDR3 sequence: CASSMTGKSTNEKLFF. DNA for the CDR3: TGTGCCAGTAGTATGACAGGGAAGTCAACTAATGAAAAACTGTTTTTT. The chain uses TRBV19 and TRBJ1-4, with 7 bases identical to TRBD1. The CDR3 is made up of 16 amino acids. V lost 3 bases, J lost 0 bases, and 4 bases stayed unmatched. Per germline, CDR1 LNHDA and CDR2 SQIVND (reference sequence). Variable domain in full (rest from reference TRBV19 and TRBJ1-4): DGGITQSPKYLFRKEGQNVTLSCEQNLNHDAMYWYRQDPGQGLRLIYYSQIVNDFQKGDIAEGYSVSREKKESFPLTVTSAQKNPTAFYLCASSMTGKSTNEKLFFGSGTQLSVL.

This chain joins TRBV12-3 or TRBV12-4 and TRBJ2-1; tentatively, D is TRBD1 (6 bases). This CDR3 is 13 amino acids long. Trimming pared 3 bases from V and 4 bases from J, leaving 7 bases between. CDR3 amino acids: CASSFGQYNEQFF. In DNA, the CDR3 is TGTGCCAGCAGTTTTGGACAGTACAATGAGCAGTTCTTC.

The chain recombines TRBV2 with TRBJ1-1, with a possible D match to TRBD1 (5 bases). The V gene's germline CDR1 is SNHLY and CDR2 FYNNEI. This CDR3 comprises 15 residues. V was pared by 7 bases and J by 1 base, with 16 bases between. The CDR3 reads CASKDPGGENTEAFF. The CDR3 coding sequence is TGTGCCAGCAAAGATCCGGGGGGGGAGAACACTGAAGCTTTCTTT. The full variable domain, with the rest looked up from reference TRBV2 and TRBJ1-1, is EPEVTQTPSHQVTQMGQEVILRCVPISNHLYFYWYRQILGQKVEFLVSFYNNEISEKSEIFDDQFSVERPDGSNFTLKIRSTKLEDSAMYFCASKDPGGENTEAFFGQGTRLTVV.

DNA for the CDR3: TGTGCCAGCAGCACCCCAGCAGTGCAGAACACTGAAGCTTTCTTT. Its protein is CASSTPAVQNTEAFF. This chain connects TRBV5-6 to TRBJ1-1; D call uncertain. Germline values: CDR1 SGHDT, CDR2 YYEEEE. The CDR3 length is 15 residues. The V and J ends lost 4 bases and 1 base respectively, with 14 bases between them.